These 30 T cell receptor beta chains were all obtained from the same sample, sequenced in a study of regulatory T cells in long-lasting Graves disease (dated by TCRdb to about 2021). The sample's time point label, in plain terms: persistent/refractory GD, antithyroid drugs over 5 years with positive TRAb. RNA was extracted from PBMCs in TRIzol for both TCR sequencing and RNA sequencing. The library was prepared using multiplex PCR. TCRdb shows the sequencer as Illumina HiSeq 4000. To build TCR beta libraries, CDR3 regions were amplified by Arm-PCR using iRepertoire HTBI primers. TCRdb reworked the public reads: Q25 trimming with fastp, MiXCR clone assembly, productive beta chains retained. Entries are consolidated by CDR3 protein sequence, retaining the most common genes and DNA. This sample lists over 450,000 distinct CDR3 sequences; approximately 21% were detected once. 7.1% of the sample lies in the top ten.

The sequences come from peripheral blood mononuclear cells (PBMCs), collected when the disease was refractory, from a patient treated with antithyroid drugs. Receptor source: a female donor with Graves disease.

V gene TRBV28 combines with J gene TRBJ2-3, with TRBD2 as a possible D gene (5 bases). The ends were cut back, 1 base at V and 1 base at J, with 18 bases in the middle. Germline CDR1 MDHEN, CDR2 SYDVKM. The CDR3 has 18 amino acids. In nucleotides, the CDR3 is TGTGCCAGCAGTTTATTCCAGAGCGGTAGACTCGGCACAGATACGCAGTATTTT. As protein: CASSLFQSGRLGTDTQYF.

This clonotype was seen ten or more times. The chain employs TRBV28 and TRBJ1-2; D gene uncertain. Trimming left V 2 bases short and J 3 bases short, with 10 bases between. Germline V lookup: CDR1 MDHEN, CDR2 SYDVKM. The CDR3 consists of 14 residues. CDR3 loop: CASSLNGQDYGYTF. The CDR3, as DNA: TGTGCCAGCAGTTTAAACGGCCAGGACTATGGCTACACCTTC.

There are a few counts of this clonotype. The gene calls are TRBV28 and TRBJ1-2, with D perhaps TRBD1 (6 bases). The V gene lost 6 bases and the J gene lost 5 bases, with 28 bases spanning the gap. CDR3 length: 18 residues. Germline CDR1 and CDR2: MDHEN and SYDVKM. CDR3 nucleotides: TGTGCCAGCAGCCCCTGGGGGGGCGGTCCACATAACACTTATGGCTACACCTTC. Its protein is CASSPWGGGPHNTYGYTF.

This clonotype appeared a few times. The genes are TRBV19 and TRBJ1-5, with no clear D. Germline CDR1 reads LNHDA; CDR2 reads SQIVND (reference sequence). Trimming cost V 10 bases and J 5 bases, with 15 bases left between them. This CDR3 contains 13 residues. The CDR3 DNA is TGTGCCATATCACAGAGGGCGGATCAGCCCCAGCATTTT. As protein: CAISQRADQPQHF.

The chain carries TRBV10-3 and TRBJ2-6; TRBD1 aligns across 7 bases. CDR1 is ENHRY and CDR2 is SYGVKD in the germline V gene. CDR3 length: 16 residues. With 8 bases clipped from V and 0 bases from J, the junction kept 7 bases outside the gene matches. The CDR3 is CAIARDSVSGANVLTF. CDR3 DNA sequence: TGTGCCATCGCCCGGGACAGCGTCTCTGGGGCCAACGTCCTGACTTTC.

J is TRBJ2-1 and V is TRBV11-1; unclear D gene. The ends were cut back, 5 bases at V and 8 bases at J, with 13 bases in the middle. Germline CDR1 is SGHAT and CDR2 is FQDESV (reference sequence). The CDR3 covers 13 residues. In DNA, the CDR3 is TGTGCCAGCAGCCATCCTGGCCCCCATGAGCAGTTCTTC. This translates into CASSHPGPHEQFF.

This clonotype was seen ten or more times. V is TRBV28 and J is TRBJ1-2; a weak D match, TRBD1 (6 bases). CDR1 and CDR2 (germline): MDHEN, SYDVKM. The CDR3 contains 14 residues. The V end lost 6 bases, the J end lost 8 bases, and 19 bases lay between the germline ends. The CDR3 DNA is TGTGCCAGCAGGCTGACTACAGGGTTTTCGGGCTACACCTTC. Protein product: CASRLTTGFSGYTF.

A note on this clonotype: The junction shows a germline mismatch at one end, possibly a read error. The chain employs TRBV20-1 and TRBJ1-6; no reliable D call. CDR3 length: 16 residues. Germline CDR1 DFQATT, CDR2 SNEGSKA (reference sequence). CDR3 coding DNA: TGCAGTGCTACGCGATTCTTGAGCTCCCATAATTCACCCCTCCACTTT. Translation gives CSATRFLSSHNSPLHF.

Only one count was recorded for this clonotype. CDR3 coding DNA: TGCGCCAGCAGCTTATCGGCAGGGCTTGAGACCCAGTACTTC. It translates to CASSLSAGLETQYF. The rearrangement joins TRBV5-1 to TRBJ2-5; D is perhaps TRBD1 (5 bases). CDR1 is SGHRS, CDR2 YFSETQ, per germline. V shed 2 bases and J shed 5 bases, with 13 bases lying between them. CDR3 size: 14 residues.

The chain uses TRBV20-1 and TRBJ2-7; 15 bases are shared with TRBD2. The CDR3 has 14 residues. V trimming: 6 bases; J trimming: 2 bases; junction bases outside the gene matches: 2. The germline gives CDR1 DFQATT, CDR2 SNEGSKA (reference sequence). In nucleotides, the CDR3 is TGCAGTGCCGGGACTAGCGGGAGGACCTACGAGCAGTACTTC. Translation: CSAGTSGRTYEQYF.

This clonotype was picked up many times. The V call is TRBV28, the J call TRBJ2-2; D might be TRBD1 or TRBD2, each matching 5 bases. V shed 6 bases and J shed 3 bases, with 11 bases lying between them. CDR1 MDHEN and CDR2 SYDVKM come from the germline V gene. This CDR3 contains 14 residues. The CDR3 region has the DNA TGTGCCAGCAGCCCCCGGGACCACACCGGGGAGCTGTTTTTT. Translating it yields CASSPRDHTGELFF.

This clonotype was detected ten times or more. The V and J genes are TRBV20-1 and TRBJ1-2; D gene unclear. With 1 base removed from V and 7 bases from J, the gap between germline ends came to 10 bases. Germline V gives CDR1 DFQATT, CDR2 SNEGSKA (reference sequence). The CDR3 extends over 12 amino acids. CDR3 amino acids: CSARAWESGYTF. DNA for the CDR3: TGCAGTGCTAGAGCCTGGGAGTCTGGCTACACCTTC.

At least ten counts were recorded for this clonotype. The chain has TRBV2 and TRBJ1-5, with 9 bases lining up with TRBD1. Germline V gene sequence: CDR1 SNHLY, CDR2 FYNNEI. The CDR3 is 15 residues long. After removal of 4 bases from V and 2 bases from J, the junction contained 3 bases not matched to a gene. CDR3 protein: CASSGDREGNQPQHF. CDR3 bases: TGTGCCAGCAGTGGGGACAGGGAAGGCAATCAGCCCCAGCATTTT.

The chain uses TRBV28 and TRBJ2-5, with 8 bases lining up with TRBD2. J lost 4 bases, V lost 2 bases, and 3 bases had no gene match. Germline CDR1 reads MDHEN; CDR2 reads SYDVKM. This CDR3 is built from 14 residues. DNA for the CDR3: TGTGCCAGCAGTTTAACCGGGACTAGAGAGACCCAGTACTTC. This translates into CASSLTGTRETQYF.

The chain recombines TRBV6-5 with TRBJ2-7, with 8 bases identical to TRBD2. The CDR3 runs 14 residues. J was trimmed by 4 bases and V by 3 bases; bases with no gene match: 5. Germline V gene data show CDR1 as MNHEY and CDR2 as SVGAGI. Written as DNA, the CDR3 is TGTGCCAGCAGTTATACGGGAGGGCCGTACGAGCAGTACTTC. It specifies CASSYTGGPYEQYF.

This clonotype occurred many times. The chain's CDR3 is CASSKGTATYGYTF. CDR3 nucleotide sequence: TGTGCCAGCAGTAAGGGGACAGCGACCTATGGCTACACCTTC. This sequence joins TRBV6-1 and TRBJ1-2, with 7 bases lining up with TRBD1. CDR1 and CDR2 (germline): MNHNS, SASEGT. Trimming at V came to 5 bases and at J to 4 bases, leaving 7 bases not matched to a gene. This CDR3 region has 14 residues.

At least ten counts were recorded for this clonotype. The J gene is TRBJ1-1, the V gene TRBV29-1; no clear D gene. The CDR3 has 14 amino acids. V lost 4 bases, J lost 1 base, and 13 bases lay in between. Germline CDR1 reads SQVTM; CDR2 reads ANQGSEA. The CDR3 DNA sequence: TGCAGCGTTGGCGGAGACTCCCCGAACACTGAAGCTTTCTTT. Translated: CSVGGDSPNTEAFF.

This clonotype was detected many times. The rearrangement joins TRBV28 to TRBJ1-1; D may be TRBD1 (6 bases). Germline loops: CDR1 MDHEN, CDR2 SYDVKM. Trimming pared 5 bases from V and 3 bases from J, leaving 13 bases between. This CDR3 has 14 amino acids. CDR3 loop: CASSQQGVHTEAFF. Written as DNA, the CDR3 is TGTGCCAGCAGTCAACAGGGTGTACACACTGAAGCTTTCTTT.

This clonotype was seen ten or more times. The chain uses TRBV6-1 and TRBJ2-7; no definite D call. The V and J ends lost 6 bases and 2 bases respectively, with 23 bases between them. Germline V lookup: CDR1 MNHNS, CDR2 SASEGT. The CDR3 loop spans 17 amino acids. CDR3 DNA: TGTGCCAGCAGGCTTTTAAATACAGCGCTAGGAACCTACGAGCAGTACTTC. Encoded protein: CASRLLNTALGTYEQYF.

This clonotype was picked up many times. This rearrangement joins TRBV11-3 to TRBJ1-1, with TRBD1 as a possible D gene (6 bases). V lost 8 bases and J lost 5, with 18 bases in between. The CDR3 covers 14 residues. Germline CDR1 reads SGHNT; CDR2 reads YENEEA. The CDR3 spells CASVGLQGRTEAFF. DNA of the CDR3: TGTGCCAGCGTCGGATTACAGGGAAGAACTGAAGCTTTCTTT.

This clonotype came up many times. The V and J genes are TRBV7-9 and TRBJ1-1; 7 nucleotides agree with TRBD1. CDR1 is SEHNR, CDR2 FQNEAQ, per germline (reference sequence). With V trimmed by 0 bases and J by 5 bases, 3 bases remained unmatched. This CDR3 is built from 14 residues. CDR3 bases: TGTGCCAGCAGCTTAGCACAGGGGAAGACTGAAGCTTTCTTT. This translates into CASSLAQGKTEAFF.

The sample holds many counts of this clonotype. V usage is TRBV27 and J usage is TRBJ1-2; possible D gene TRBD1, 6 bases. V was clipped by 1 base and J by 1 base, with 16 bases between them. Germline assignment: CDR1 MNHEY and CDR2 SMNVEV (reference sequence). This CDR3 region has 17 residues. The CDR3 nucleotides read TGTGCCAGCAGTTTATTGGTTCCCACAGGGAATAACTATGGCTACACCTTC. Translating gives CASSLLVPTGNNYGYTF.

This clonotype came up many times. This chain uses TRBV12-3 or TRBV12-4 with TRBJ1-2; D not resolved. The CDR3 spans 15 residues. Trimming cost V 5 bases and J 8 bases, with 21 bases left between them. In DNA, the CDR3 is TGTGCCAGCAGTCACAGACCGGGCCTCCTGGGGGGCTACACCTTC. Translating it yields CASSHRPGLLGGYTF.

The rearrangement links TRBV6-1 to TRBJ1-5; 7 bases agree with TRBD1. In germline, CDR1 is MNHNS, CDR2 SASEGT. This CDR3 has 18 residues. Trimming cost V 6 bases and J 3 bases; bases outside gene matches: 17. The CDR3: CASRPGTADATINQPQHF. In DNA form, the CDR3 reads TGTGCCAGCAGACCCGGGACAGCAGATGCAACCATCAATCAGCCCCAGCATTTT.

About this clonotype: A read error is likely, as this CDR3 ends without the conserved phenylalanine or tryptophan. The genes are TRBV7-8 and TRBJ1-5; D gene ambiguous. V was cut by 5 bases and J by 3 bases, with 14 bases left in between. Germline V CDR1 and CDR2: SGHVS, FQNEAQ. CDR3 length: 15 amino acids. In DNA form, the CDR3 reads TGTGCCAGCAGCCCTAGAGGTGGAGTCAATCAGCCCCAGCATTGT. Translation: CASSPRGGVNQPQHC.

The V gene is TRBV9, the J gene TRBJ2-7; TRBD1 agrees at 8 bases. Germline loops: CDR1 SGDLS, CDR2 YYNGEE. Losses at the gene ends were 0 bases for V and 2 bases for J; bases not matched to a gene: 7. The CDR3 is 16 residues long. The CDR3 is CASSVGRGRGAYEQYF. Written as DNA, the CDR3 is TGTGCCAGCAGCGTAGGCAGGGGGCGCGGGGCCTACGAGCAGTACTTC.

This clonotype was observed at least ten times. The chain is built from TRBV7-9 and TRBJ2-5; TRBD1 aligns across 10 bases. This CDR3 contains 15 residues. Germline lookup yields CDR1 SEHNR and CDR2 FQNEAQ (reference sequence). V was pared by 4 bases and J by 1 base, with 3 bases of the junction left unmatched. The CDR3 nucleotides read TGTGCCAGCAGCTACCGGACAGGGGGCCAAGAGACCCAGTACTTC. It is translated as CASSYRTGGQETQYF. Complete variable domain (other parts from reference TRBV7-9 and TRBJ2-5): DTGVSQNPRHKITKRGQNVTFRCDPISEHNRLYWYRQTLGQGPEFLTYFQNEAQLEKSRLLSDRFSAERPKGSFSTLEIQRTEQGDSAMYLCASSYRTGGQETQYFGPGTRLLVL.

This chain uses TRBV9 with TRBJ2-5, with TRBD2 matching 8 bases. Germline trimming cut 1 base from V and 2 bases from J; bases unmatched to any gene: 7. This CDR3 is built from 16 residues. CDR1 and CDR2 from the germline V gene are SGDLS and YYNGEE. The CDR3 coding sequence is TGTGCCAGCAGCGTATTCAGCGGGGGTCCGCAAGAGACCCAGTACTTC. Translation: CASSVFSGGPQETQYF.

This clonotype appeared many times. The chain combines TRBV19 with TRBJ1-2; TRBD1 aligns across 11 bases. The CDR3 is 16 residues long. CDR1 is LNHDA and CDR2 is SQIVND in the germline V gene (reference sequence). V lost 5 bases to trimming and J lost 4 bases; unmatched junction nucleotides: 9. This CDR3 is CASSSTGTGGLYGYTF. The CDR3, as DNA: TGTGCCAGTAGTTCGACCGGGACAGGGGGACTCTATGGCTACACCTTC.

The rearrangement uses TRBV29-1 and TRBJ1-3; a possible D gene is TRBD1 (5 bases). CDR1 and CDR2 from the germline V gene are SQVTM and ANQGSEA. The CDR3 runs to 17 residues. Trimming removed 6 bases from V and 0 bases from J, with 21 bases in between. CDR3 protein: CSVAGPLEPISGNTIYF. CDR3 nucleotide sequence: TGCAGCGTCGCGGGGCCCCTTGAGCCGATCTCTGGAAACACCATATATTTT.